A single sample gave rise to the 30 T cell receptor beta chains below, sequenced in a study of spatial heterogeneity in lung cancer. MiXCR was run by TCRdb on the 5' RACE reads, yielding one entry per CDR3 protein. The sample includes roughly 72,000 distinct CDR3 sequences, about 9.5% of them seen just once. Time point denoted: blood at routine non-recurrence follow-up after resection. Specimen: PBMCs, collected at follow-up. The receptors were sampled from a female donor with early-stage non-small cell lung cancer.

This clonotype was seen ten or more times. This rearrangement joins TRBV12-3 or TRBV12-4 to TRBJ2-3, with a weak D call TRBD1 (5 bases). This CDR3 region has 13 residues. V lost 2 bases and J 6 bases, leaving 9 bases between the germline ends. Written as DNA, the CDR3 is TGTGCCAGCAGTTTAATCAGGGCGGATACGCAGTATTTT. Residues: CASSLIRADTQYF.

This clonotype occurred a few times. The gene calls are TRBV6-1 and TRBJ2-2; 9 bases match TRBD1. The CDR3 loop spans 15 amino acids. After removal of 1 base from V and 3 bases from J, the junction contained 0 bases not matched to a gene. The germline V gene encodes CDR1 MNHNS and CDR2 SASEGT. In nucleotides, the CDR3 is TGTGCCAGCAGTGAAGGGGACAGGGACACCGGGGAGCTGTTTTTT. Protein: CASSEGDRDTGELFF.

This clonotype appeared many times. The chain combines TRBV11-2 with TRBJ2-6; D could derive from TRBD1 or TRBD2 (6 bases each). The CDR3 totals 20 residues. Trimming took 4 bases from V and 2 from J, leaving 24 bases between them. Germline assignment: CDR1 SGHAT and CDR2 FQNNGV. CDR3 in DNA: TGTGCCAGCAGCTCCCCAACCCAACAGCCGGGGGCTACTGGGGCCAACGTCCTGACTTTC. This translates into CASSSPTQQPGATGANVLTF.

This clonotype was counted at least ten times. CDR3 sequence (DNA): TGTGCCATCAATTCTCAGGCTGGGGCCAACGTCCTGACTTTC. The encoded protein is CAINSQAGANVLTF. The rearrangement uses TRBV10-3 and TRBJ2-6, with unresolved D. Germline V gives CDR1 ENHRY, CDR2 SYGVKD. V lost 7 bases, J lost 2 bases, and 9 bases lay in between. There are 14 residues in the CDR3.

This clonotype has a count of ten or more. The chain combines TRBV5-1 with TRBJ2-7, with TRBD1 identical over 7 bases. The CDR3 is 14 residues long. Trimming took 4 bases from V and 5 from J; bases not matched to a gene: 9. Per the germline V gene, CDR1 is SGHRS and CDR2 is YFSETQ. In DNA, the CDR3 is TGCGCCAGCAGCGAACAGGGGCTAGCTGACGAGCAGTACTTC. Protein: CASSEQGLADEQYF.

This clonotype has just a few counts. The rearrangement uses TRBV19 and TRBJ2-2; no reliable D call. V gave up 8 bases and J gave up 8 bases, with 12 bases separating them. This CDR3 spans 12 amino acids. From germline, CDR1 is LNHDA and CDR2 SQIVND (reference sequence). CDR3 amino acids: CASRWSPGELFF. The CDR3 bases are TGTGCCAGTCGCTGGTCCCCAGGGGAGCTGTTTTTT. The full variable domain, completed using reference TRBV19 and TRBJ2-2, is DGGITQSPKYLFRKEGQNVTLSCEQNLNHDAMYWYRQDPGQGLRLIYYSQIVNDFQKGDIAEGYSVSREKKESFPLTVTSAQKNPTAFYLCASRWSPGELFFGEGSRLTVL.

In this sample, this clonotype turned up many times. CDR3 nucleotides: TGTGCCAGTAGTACGACGAGGGGCGAGCAGTACTTC. Its translation: CASSTTRGEQYF. V usage is TRBV19 and J usage is TRBJ2-7; D might be TRBD1 or TRBD2, each matching 5 bases. In germline, CDR1 is LNHDA, CDR2 SQIVND (reference sequence). This CDR3 region has 12 residues. Trimming took 4 bases from V and 6 from J, leaving 10 bases between them. Full variable domain (rest looked up from reference TRBV19 and TRBJ2-7): DGGITQSPKYLFRKEGQNVTLSCEQNLNHDAMYWYRQDPGQGLRLIYYSQIVNDFQKGDIAEGYSVSREKKESFPLTVTSAQKNPTAFYLCASSTTRGEQYFGPGTRLTVT.

In its sample, this clonotype was seen many times. The J gene is TRBJ1-4, the V gene TRBV27; a possible D gene is TRBD1 (6 bases). From germline, CDR1 is MNHEY and CDR2 SMNVEV (reference sequence). This CDR3 region has 15 residues. V lost 5 bases and J lost 6, with 16 bases in between. CDR3 amino acids: CASSPYARGDEKLFF. CDR3 nucleotides: TGTGCCAGCAGTCCCTACGCCAGGGGCGATGAAAAACTGTTTTTT.

This clonotype occurred a few times. V is TRBV20-1 and J is TRBJ1-5; 8 nucleotides agree with TRBD1. This CDR3 has 13 residues. Trimming took 6 bases from V and 5 from J; bases not matched to a gene: 6. Germline V gene sequence: CDR1 DFQATT, CDR2 SNEGSKA (reference sequence). DNA of the CDR3: TGCAGTGCCCCAGGACAGGGCCATCAGCCCCAGCATTTT. Residues: CSAPGQGHQPQHF.

Ten or more counts support this clonotype. V usage is TRBV10-3 and J usage is TRBJ2-1; D call uncertain. Germline CDR1 ENHRY, CDR2 SYGVKD. The CDR3 extends over 13 amino acids. Trimming shortened V by 11 bases and J by 6 bases, and 17 bases separated the two germline ends. The CDR3 loop reads CASKPLFGNEQFF. The CDR3 nucleotides read TGTGCCTCGAAACCTTTATTCGGCAATGAGCAGTTCTTC.

This clonotype was detected ten times or more. CDR3 residues: CASGLGGTKNIQYF. CDR3 in DNA: TGTGCTAGTGGTTTGGGAGGCACCAAAAACATTCAGTACTTC. The rearrangement joins TRBV12-5 to TRBJ2-4; D ambiguous. CDR1 and CDR2 from the germline V gene are LGHNT and FRNRAP. Trimming cost V 1 base and J 2 bases, with 6 bases left between them. The CDR3 runs to 14 residues.

J is TRBJ2-2 and V is TRBV5-1; 7 nucleotides match TRBD2. Germline loops: CDR1 SGHRS, CDR2 YFSETQ. The V and J ends lost 2 bases and 3 bases, in that order; junction bases with no gene match: 7. The CDR3 runs 16 residues. The CDR3 region has the DNA TGCGCCAGCAGCTTTCCCAGGGCGGGGGACACCGGGGAGCTGTTTTTT. Translation: CASSFPRAGDTGELFF. The full variable domain, in which reference TRBV5-1 and TRBJ2-2 provide the parts outside the CDR3, is KAGVTQTPRYLIKTRGQQVTLSCSPISGHRSVSWYQQTPGQGLQFLFEYFSETQRNKGNFPGRFSGRQFSNSRSEMNVSTLELGDSALYLCASSFPRAGDTGELFFGEGSRLTVL.

This chain uses TRBV9 with TRBJ1-6; D remains unclear. The CDR3 has 15 amino acids. Looked up from germline, CDR1 is SGDLS and CDR2 is YYNGEE. Between the trimmed V and J ends, which lost 0 bases and 7 bases, there was a span of 11 bases. The CDR3 DNA is TGTGCCAGCAGCGTAGAGGGTCTAGAGAATTCACCCCTCCACTTT. Translating gives CASSVEGLENSPLHF.

The sample holds many counts of this clonotype. The genes are TRBV4-2 and TRBJ2-3; unclear D gene. V was cut by 1 base and J by 0 bases, with 11 bases left in between. Germline values: CDR1 LGHNA, CDR2 YNFKEQ. The length of the CDR3 is 16 residues. CDR3 DNA sequence: TGTGCCAGCAGCCAAGGTTTCGGTACTAGCACAGATACGCAGTATTTT. Translation: CASSQGFGTSTDTQYF.

This clonotype appeared many times. The chain employs TRBV20-1 and TRBJ2-7; tentatively, D is TRBD2 (6 bases). The CDR3 sequence is 14 residues long. Germline V gene sequence: CDR1 DFQATT, CDR2 SNEGSKA (reference sequence). The CDR3 here is CSAPAGEGRYEQYF. In nucleotides, the CDR3 is TGCAGCGCCCCAGCCGGAGAGGGGAGGTACGAGCAGTACTTC.

This clonotype has at least ten counts. The V call is TRBV28, the J call TRBJ2-2; the D gene is possibly TRBD2 (5 bases). There are 13 residues in the CDR3. Per the germline V gene, CDR1 is MDHEN and CDR2 is SYDVKM. Trimming took off 5 bases at V and 4 bases at J, with 8 bases between the two ends. The CDR3 DNA is TGTGCCAGCAGTACTAGGAGCACCGGGGAGCTGTTTTTT. Amino acid sequence: CASSTRSTGELFF.

This clonotype ranks as medium-sized (0.01 to 0.1%). This rearrangement joins TRBV11-2 to TRBJ2-2; D could derive from TRBD1 or TRBD2 (5 bases each). Trimming stripped 6 bases from V and 2 bases from J, with 22 bases between. Germline V gene data show CDR1 as SGHAT and CDR2 as FQNNGV. This CDR3 region has 18 residues. The CDR3 reads CASRIWGISRRNTGELFF. The CDR3 DNA sequence: TGTGCCAGCAGGATCTGGGGGATTAGTAGACGCAACACCGGGGAGCTGTTTTTT.

This clonotype was seen more than once but under ten times. V is TRBV7-3 and J is TRBJ2-3, with D unclear. CDR1 SGHTA and CDR2 FQGTGA come from the germline V gene. The CDR3 has 15 residues. V shed 0 bases and J shed 5 bases, with 12 bases lying between them. CDR3: CASSLTYGSVDTQYF. In DNA, the CDR3 is TGTGCCAGCAGCTTAACGTACGGCTCTGTAGATACGCAGTATTTT.

This clonotype was counted at least ten times. The chain combines TRBV10-3 with TRBJ2-7; 14 nucleotides align to TRBD2. J was trimmed by 4 bases and V by 2 bases; bases with no gene match: 7. The germline gives CDR1 ENHRY, CDR2 SYGVKD. This CDR3 is 17 amino acids long. Here the CDR3 reads CAISEPTGTSGSYEQYF. In nucleotides, the CDR3 is TGTGCCATCAGTGAGCCAACCGGGACTAGCGGGAGTTACGAGCAGTACTTC.

The chain carries TRBV9 and TRBJ1-4; D is uncertain. This CDR3 contains 14 residues. V was trimmed by 0 bases and J by 5 bases, leaving 8 bases between them. Germline V gives CDR1 SGDLS, CDR2 YYNGEE. The CDR3 loop is CASSVDLTNEKLFF. The CDR3 region has the DNA TGTGCCAGCAGCGTAGACCTTACGAATGAAAAACTGTTTTTT.

This clonotype showed up just a few times. The V and J genes are TRBV12-5 and TRBJ2-1; perhaps TRBD2 as D (7 bases). Between the trimmed V and J ends, which lost 3 bases and 6 bases, there was a span of 18 bases. From germline, CDR1 is LGHNT and CDR2 FRNRAP. The CDR3 sequence is 16 residues long. CDR3 nucleotide sequence: TGTGCTAGTGGTTTTTCCCTGGGGGGGCCGGGCAATGAGCAGTTCTTC. This encodes CASGFSLGGPGNEQFF.

This clonotype was seen a few times. The V and J genes are TRBV7-9 and TRBJ2-1; D is undetermined. The V end lost 5 bases, the J end lost 8 bases, and 16 bases lay between the germline ends. The CDR3 has 14 amino acids. Germline V gene lookup returns CDR1 SEHNR and CDR2 FQNEAQ (reference sequence). For the CDR3, the DNA is TGTGCCAGCAGCCTGCCCCGGAGTCAGGATGAGCAGTTCTTC. This gives the protein CASSLPRSQDEQFF. Using reference TRBV7-9 and TRBJ2-1 for the parts outside the CDR3, the full variable domain is DTGVSQNPRHKITKRGQNVTFRCDPISEHNRLYWYRQTLGQGPEFLTYFQNEAQLEKSRLLSDRFSAERPKGSFSTLEIQRTEQGDSAMYLCASSLPRSQDEQFFGPGTRLTVL.

This clonotype appeared many times. The limits of the CDR3 on the DNA are not certain, so only TCRdb's listed CDR3 is given. The V call is TRBV5-1, the J call TRBJ1-4; the D call of TRBD1 is as the table states it, not checked on the DNA. The CDR3 sequence runs 14 residues, both termini included. Germline V gene lookup returns CDR1 SGHRS and CDR2 YFSETQ. The CDR3 region is CASSFGAGDEKLFF.

This chain connects TRBV7-8 to TRBJ1-3; D remains ambiguous. V shed 5 bases and J shed 8 bases, with 10 bases lying between them. The germline V gene has CDR1 SGHVS and CDR2 FQNEAQ. This CDR3 is built from 12 residues. The CDR3 protein is CASSIFADTIYF. DNA for the CDR3: TGTGCCAGCAGCATCTTCGCGGACACCATATATTTT.

V is TRBV2 and J is TRBJ2-7; D gene uncertain. Germline V CDR1 and CDR2: SNHLY, FYNNEI. Deletions cut 4 bases from V and 2 bases from J, with 6 bases between. The CDR3 contains 12 residues. The DNA of the CDR3 is TGTGCCAGCAGTGTGCGAGCCTACGAGCAGTACTTC. Translating it yields CASSVRAYEQYF.

The rearrangement uses TRBV5-1 and TRBJ2-7, with 10 positions matching TRBD2. The germline V gene has CDR1 SGHRS and CDR2 YFSETQ. J lost 0 bases, V lost 1 base, and 10 bases had no gene match. The CDR3 runs 18 residues. CDR3 nucleotides: TGCGCCAGCAGCTTGTGGTCTAGCGGGAGCCCTACCTCCTACGAGCAGTACTTC. Translation gives CASSLWSSGSPTSYEQYF.

The rearrangement joins TRBV7-9 to TRBJ1-5, with 9 bases lining up with TRBD1. V shed 5 bases and J 4 bases; nucleotides not matched to a gene: 6. In germline, CDR1 is SEHNR, CDR2 FQNEAQ (reference sequence). CDR3 length: 15 residues. CDR3 loop: CASSPETGGNQPQHF. DNA for the CDR3: TGTGCCAGCAGCCCTGAGACAGGGGGTAATCAGCCCCAGCATTTT.

In its sample, this clonotype was seen a few times. A read error may explain this, as a much larger clone is one base away. The J gene is TRBJ2-2, the V gene TRBV15, with 7 bases identical to TRBD1. Germline-derived CDR1 and CDR2 are LNHNV and YYDKDF (reference sequence). This CDR3 has 14 residues. The chain's CDR3 is CVTSTDRTSGELFF. The CDR3 region has the DNA TGTGTCACCAGTACGGACAGGACATCAGGGGAGCTGTTTTTT. Based on the CDR3 plus reference TRBV15 and TRBJ2-2, the full variable domain is DAMVIQNPRYQVTQFGKPVTLSCSQTLNHNVMYWYQQKSSQAPKLLFHYYDKDFNNEADTPDNFQSRRPNTSFCFLDIRSPGLGDTAMYLCVTSTDRTSGELFFGEGSRLTVL.

This clonotype was detected a few times. The rearrangement uses TRBV10-3 and TRBJ1-2; D may be TRBD1 (5 bases). The CDR3 runs to 14 residues. Germline V CDR1 and CDR2: ENHRY, SYGVKD. Trimming cost V 2 bases and J 10 bases, with 17 bases left between them. The CDR3 loop is CAISEGASSPYYTF. The CDR3 region has the DNA TGTGCCATCAGTGAGGGGGCATCGTCTCCCTACTACACCTTC.

Ten or more counts support this clonotype. The CDR3 region is CASSYSTSDSYEQYF. The CDR3 nucleotides are TGTGCCAGCAGTTACTCGACTAGCGATTCCTACGAGCAGTACTTC. The V gene is TRBV6-5, the J gene TRBJ2-7, with 8 positions matching TRBD2. This CDR3 comprises 15 residues. After removal of 0 bases from V and 1 base from J, the junction contained 2 bases not matched to a gene. The germline V gene encodes CDR1 MNHEY and CDR2 SVGAGI.